The present T cell receptor beta chain was sequenced within a study of T cell changes during pregnancy in multiple sclerosis. The table came from immunoSEQ multiplex PCR; TCRdb's copy has only in-frame clones and leaves some out. The table has tens of thousands of clones, around 90% seen once. V was cut by 1 base and J by 2 bases, with 14 bases left in between. The CDR3 contains 17 residues. CDR1 is MGHDK and CDR2 is SYGVNS in the germline V gene. This clonotype originated in a female donor with multiple sclerosis, enrolled in a pregnancy study. V is TRBV25-1 and J is TRBJ1-4; D is possibly TRBD1 (6 bases). The specimen was peripheral blood, collected in the second trimester of pregnancy. CDR3 sequence reads: CASSESGRGYTNEKLFF. DNA for the CDR3: TGTGCCAGCAGTGAATCGGGCAGGGGATACACTAATGAAAAACTGTTTTTT.